This TCR beta chain was sequenced for a study of cytomegalovirus exposure and HLA in healthy donors. General observations from the study: What a later analysis reportedly showed was that an Asian-associated ancestry cluster had fewer N-insertions than the roughly 670-donor mean.

Comment on this clone: Its antigen remains unknown.

Germline trimming cut 3 bases from V and 8 bases from J; bases unmatched to any gene: 12. The CDR3 length is 16 residues. The germline gives CDR1 KGHSH, CDR2 LQKENI. Unrecorded immune exposure was likely among donors, who were nominally healthy when sampled. Primers: 60 Vbeta forward and 13 Jbeta reverse. In the original processing: A later analysis counted 65 million to 80 million unique TCR beta chains, around 11 million shared. TCRdb's copy holds only in-frame clones and misses some; the assay was immunoSEQ multiplex PCR. That table furnishes V, J and clone size, whereas the DNA furnished D and trimming. The sample has around 230,000 clones, roughly 78% seen once.

The TCR was taken from a boy aged 5-17 years in good health and CMV-seronegative. The rearrangement links TRBV18 to TRBJ1-2, with 10 bases that match TRBD1. Sequencing was carried out using PBMCs. DNA of the CDR3: TGTGCCAGCTCACCTCCGGGACAGGGGACATCCGGAGGCTACACCTTC. It specifies CASSPPGQGTSGGYTF.